The 19 T cell receptor beta chains below all came from one sample that was sequenced in a study of post-analysis software for immune sequencing data. No antigen has been assigned to these receptors. General study findings and limits: Higher frequency in patients than in controls was seen for a handful of TRBV segments, with TRBV5-6, TRBV5-1 and TRBV20-1 among them.

Unique molecular identifiers featured in each of the TCR beta cDNA libraries. From the PCR reads, TCRdb called clonotypes with MiXCR, one entry per CDR3 protein. The sample carries roughly 620,000 distinct CDR3 sequences, around 44% recorded once. Specimen: blood. All receptors come from a girl aged 5 to 17 with multiple sclerosis.

This clonotype occurred a few times. The rearrangement uses TRBV11-2 and TRBJ2-7, with D tentatively TRBD1 (5 bases). V was pared by 1 base and J by 2 bases, with 15 bases between. The CDR3 spans 16 residues. The V gene's germline CDR1 is SGHAT and CDR2 FQNNGV. The CDR3 bases are TGTGCCAGCAGCTTAGGGAGTTCAGGGATCGCCTACGAGCAGTACTTC. This codes for CASSLGSSGIAYEQYF.

This clonotype was counted only a few times. The chain recombines TRBV4-1 with TRBJ2-7, with 7 bases fitting TRBD2. The germline CDR1 and CDR2 sequences are MGHRA and YSYEKL. V lost 4 bases to trimming and J lost 1 base; unmatched junction nucleotides: 10. The CDR3 spans 16 residues. The DNA for the CDR3 is TGCGCCAGCAGCCCCTCATGGGGCGGGGGATCCTACGAGCAGTACTTC. Residues: CASSPSWGGGSYEQYF.

This clonotype was seen only a few times. The chain combines TRBV2 with TRBJ2-4, with D unresolved. Trimming removed 5 bases at V and 0 bases at J, with 8 bases between. CDR1 SNHLY and CDR2 FYNNEI come from the germline V gene. The CDR3 extends over 14 amino acids. CDR3 DNA sequence: TGTGCCAGCAGTTATAATATAGCCAAAAACATTCAGTACTTC. It yields the protein CASSYNIAKNIQYF.

V gene TRBV5-1 combines with J gene TRBJ2-7, with unresolved D. The germline V gene encodes CDR1 SGHRS and CDR2 YFSETQ. The V and J ends lost 0 bases and 1 base respectively, with 8 bases between them. The CDR3 totals 14 residues. The CDR3 nucleotides are TGCGCCAGCAGCTTGGCCCAGGCTTCCTACGAGCAGTACTTC. This codes for CASSLAQASYEQYF. The full variable domain, with the rest looked up from reference TRBV5-1 and TRBJ2-7, is KAGVTQTPRYLIKTRGQQVTLSCSPISGHRSVSWYQQTPGQGLQFLFEYFSETQRNKGNFPGRFSGRQFSNSRSEMNVSTLELGDSALYLCASSLAQASYEQYFGPGTRLTVT.

This clonotype has a handful of counts. This chain joins TRBV9 and TRBJ2-7; tentatively, D is TRBD1 (5 bases). Trimming shortened V by 0 bases and J by 0 bases, and 10 bases separated the two germline ends. The germline CDR1 and CDR2 sequences are SGDLS and YYNGEE. This CDR3 comprises 15 residues. CDR3 protein: CASSVEGANSYEQYF. CDR3 bases: TGTGCCAGCAGCGTAGAAGGGGCCAACTCCTACGAGCAGTACTTC.

The chain carries TRBV20-1 and TRBJ2-7; 11 bases match TRBD2. With 1 base clipped from V and 1 base from J, the junction kept 12 bases outside the gene matches. This CDR3 region has 18 residues. Per germline, CDR1 DFQATT and CDR2 SNEGSKA (reference sequence). In nucleotides, the CDR3 is TGCAGTGCTAGAGGTAGCGGGGGGGAAGCAAAAATATCCTACGAGCAGTACTTC. Protein: CSARGSGGEAKISYEQYF.

The chain joins TRBV2 to TRBJ2-7; tentative D call: TRBD1 (5 bases). Judging by the DNA end, TRBJ2-5 fits better; the J call may be wrong. CDR3 length equals 15 residues. Per the germline V gene, CDR1 is SNHLY and CDR2 is FYNNEI. For the CDR3, the DNA is TGTGCCAGCAGTGAGATGGGTCAGGGAAGGGAGACCCAGTACTTC. Protein sequence: CASSEMGQGRETQYF.

J is TRBJ2-3 and V is TRBV4-1; 9 nucleotides agree with TRBD2. The V and J ends lost 1 base and 4 bases, in that order; junction bases with no gene match: 15. This CDR3 has 19 residues. Germline lookup yields CDR1 MGHRA and CDR2 YSYEKL. This chain's CDR3 is CASSQGRGKVAGVADTQYF. In DNA form, the CDR3 reads TGCGCCAGCAGCCAAGGGAGGGGTAAAGTAGCGGGAGTGGCAGATACGCAGTATTTT.

V is TRBV13 and J is TRBJ2-1; D gene ambiguous. V was clipped by 5 bases and J by 7 bases, with 12 bases between them. Germline values: CDR1 PRHDT, CDR2 FYEKMQ (reference sequence). The CDR3 has 13 amino acids. In nucleotides, the CDR3 is TGTGCCAGCAGCCCCGCCGGAGATAATGAGCAGTTCTTC. This translates into CASSPAGDNEQFF.

V is TRBV5-1 and J is TRBJ2-5; 9 bases agree with TRBD2. Trimming at V came to 4 bases and at J to 3 bases, leaving 7 bases not matched to a gene. The CDR3 length is 15 residues. Germline CDR1 and CDR2: SGHRS and YFSETQ. CDR3 sequence reads: CASSVVAGVEETQYF. The DNA of the CDR3 is TGCGCCAGCAGCGTAGTAGCGGGAGTGGAAGAGACCCAGTACTTC.

This clonotype was observed a few times. The CDR3 DNA reads as TGTGCCACCCCGGGACAGGGGTCCCACGAGCAGTACTTC. Translated: CATPGQGSHEQYF. The chain links TRBV6-5 to TRBJ2-7, with TRBD1 matching over 10 bases. V shed 10 bases, J shed 5 bases, and the junction held 8 bases outside the gene matches. Germline V CDR1 and CDR2: MNHEY, SVGAGI. The CDR3 contains 13 residues.

The V call is TRBV12-3 or TRBV12-4, the J call TRBJ2-4; no firm D call. The germline V and J ends were trimmed by 3 bases and 5 bases, with 5 bases remaining between them. The CDR3 covers 12 residues. DNA for the CDR3: TGTGCCAGCAGTTTTCTGCAAAACATTCAGTACTTC. Translated, it gives CASSFLQNIQYF.

This clonotype was seen only a few times. The genes are TRBV4-1 and TRBJ2-5; 11 positions agree with TRBD2. Germline V CDR1 and CDR2: MGHRA, YSYEKL. CDR3 length: 17 residues. V lost 1 base, J lost 4 bases, and 8 bases stayed unmatched. CDR3 in amino acids: CASSQGPVAGGRETQYF. The CDR3 DNA follows: TGCGCCAGCAGCCAAGGCCCAGTAGCGGGGGGGCGAGAGACCCAGTACTTC.

This chain joins TRBV12-3 or TRBV12-4 and TRBJ2-3; D might be TRBD1 (7 bases). The V end lost 7 bases, the J end lost 14 bases, and 22 bases lay between the germline ends. The CDR3 loop spans 13 amino acids. CDR3 residues: CASTTRGTDTGYF. The CDR3 DNA reads as TGTGCCAGCACCACCCGGGGGACAGATACGGGGTATTTT.

The chain carries TRBV5-1 and TRBJ1-2; 7 nucleotides align to TRBD1. The CDR3 runs to 12 residues. V dropped 1 base and J dropped 8; count of bases not matched to a gene: 2. CDR1 is SGHRS and CDR2 is YFSETQ in the germline V gene. CDR3 sequence (DNA): TGCGCCAGCAGCTTGACAGGGGAAGGCTACACCTTC. Translation gives CASSLTGEGYTF.

This clonotype was observed a handful of times. The rearrangement joins TRBV27 to TRBJ2-2; TRBD1 aligns across 9 bases. With 5 bases clipped from V and 13 bases from J, the junction kept 5 bases outside the gene matches. The length of the CDR3 is 12 residues. The germline V gene has CDR1 MNHEY and CDR2 SMNVEV (reference sequence). The CDR3 here is CASSPTGGTLFF. CDR3 DNA: TGTGCCAGCAGTCCCACAGGGGGCACGCTGTTTTTT.

To note about this clonotype: Mismatch with germline at one junction end may stem from a read error. The V gene is TRBV7-9, the J gene TRBJ2-5; possible D gene TRBD2, 6 bases. The CDR3 length is 13 residues. Germline CDR1 and CDR2: SEHNR and FQNEAQ (reference sequence). This CDR3 is CASSQSGEETQYF. In DNA, the CDR3 is TGCGCCAGCAGCCAATCGGGGGAAGAGACCCAGTACTTC.

The J gene is TRBJ2-3, the V gene TRBV5-1; 10 positions agree with TRBD2. V was pared by 4 bases and J by 6 bases, with 8 bases of the junction left unmatched. Germline V lookup: CDR1 SGHRS, CDR2 YFSETQ. There are 15 residues in the CDR3. The CDR3 region has the DNA TGCGCCAGCAGCATTAAGCGGGGGGGATCCGATACGCAGTATTTT. This encodes CASSIKRGGSDTQYF.

This clonotype was found a few times. One base away lies a much larger clone, so this may be a sequencing read error. V usage is TRBV20-1 and J usage is TRBJ1-2; no definite D call. Germline lookup yields CDR1 DFQATT and CDR2 SNEGSKA (reference sequence). V was cut by 3 bases and J by 2 bases, with 13 bases left in between. This CDR3 comprises 14 residues. The CDR3 nucleotides are TGCAGTGCTAGCACTCGACGGGGAAACTATGGCTACACCTTC. It yields the protein CSASTRRGNYGYTF.